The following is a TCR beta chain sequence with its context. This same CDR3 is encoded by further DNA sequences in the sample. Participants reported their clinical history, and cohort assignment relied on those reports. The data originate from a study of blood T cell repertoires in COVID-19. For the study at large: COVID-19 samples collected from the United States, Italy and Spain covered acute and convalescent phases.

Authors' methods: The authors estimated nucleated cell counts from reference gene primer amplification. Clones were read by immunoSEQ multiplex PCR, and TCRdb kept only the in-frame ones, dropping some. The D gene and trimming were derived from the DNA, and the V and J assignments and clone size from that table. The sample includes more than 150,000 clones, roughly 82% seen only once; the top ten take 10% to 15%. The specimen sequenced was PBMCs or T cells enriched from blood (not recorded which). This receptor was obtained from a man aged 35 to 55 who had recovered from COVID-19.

DNA for the CDR3: TGTGCCAGCAGCTTTCAGGGGGCGCGGGAGACCCAGTACTTC. Residues: CASSFQGARETQYF. The V and J genes are TRBV7-2 and TRBJ2-5, with 8 nucleotides matching TRBD1. With 3 bases clipped from V and 5 bases from J, the junction kept 5 bases outside the gene matches. CDR1 is SGHTA, CDR2 FQGNSA, per germline. The CDR3 totals 14 residues.